Included here is one T cell receptor beta chain sequence, with context. This clonotype has at least ten counts. No cognate antigen has been identified for it. A read error may account for a junction end that differs from germline. Sequencer: Illumina Genome Analyzer IIx. The public sequencing data were trimmed at Q25 with fastp and processed into clonotypes with MiXCR by TCRdb, which kept only in-frame beta chains. Rows matching on CDR3 protein sequence are summarized as one entry with the most common DNA and genes. Here the sample has around 50,000 distinct CDR3 sequences; less than 8% occur a single time. The ten largest clones capture about 17% of the sample. Taken from cysteine to phenylalanine, the CDR3 has 12 residues. The only DNA kept is the CDR3, 36 bases in frame from the first base. The germline V gene (reference sequence) yields LGHDT for CDR1 and YNNKEL for CDR2. The sample originates from a study of patients with pleural tuberculosis (dated by TCRdb to the mid-2010s).

Recombination linked TRBV3-1 to TRBJ1-2; the D gene is possibly TRBD1, with 5 bases matching. This clonotype was sampled from a human donor with pleural tuberculosis. The bases read TGTGCCAGCAGCCTTCCTCAGGGTATCACCGCCTTC. It codes for CASSLPQGITAF.